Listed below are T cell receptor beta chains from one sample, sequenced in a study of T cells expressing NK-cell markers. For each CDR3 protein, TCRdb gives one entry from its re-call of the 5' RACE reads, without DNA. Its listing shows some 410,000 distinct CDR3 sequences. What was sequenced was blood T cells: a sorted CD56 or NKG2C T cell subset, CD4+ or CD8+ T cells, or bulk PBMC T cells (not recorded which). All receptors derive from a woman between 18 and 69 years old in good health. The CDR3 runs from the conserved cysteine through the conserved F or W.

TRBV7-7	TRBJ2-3	CASSLGRGRTDTQYF
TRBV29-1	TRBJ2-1	CSVEEAGVGNEQFF
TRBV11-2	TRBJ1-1	CASSNRLRTGAGNTEAFF
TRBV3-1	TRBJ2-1	CASSRPGTSGPNEQFF
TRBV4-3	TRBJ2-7	CASSQVGTGMREQYF
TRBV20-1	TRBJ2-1	CSARVWTGNSNEQFF
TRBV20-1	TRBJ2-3	CSARETGKNTDTQYF
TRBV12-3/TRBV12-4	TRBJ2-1	CASSPGLAGYNEQFF
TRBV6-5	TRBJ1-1	CASSYSLGSPNTEAFF
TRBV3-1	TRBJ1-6	CASSHGTGDSPLHF
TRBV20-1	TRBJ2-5	CSARDRLAGSSGVATQYF
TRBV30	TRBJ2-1	CAWEARRVNEQFF
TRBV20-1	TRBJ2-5	CSAREHPIETQYF
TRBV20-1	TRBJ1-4	CSAPLDVEKLFF
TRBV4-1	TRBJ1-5	CASSQIDMGLSNQPQHF
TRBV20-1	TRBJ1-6	CSASSKESYNSPLHF
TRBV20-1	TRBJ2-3	CSALGLAGSTDTQYF
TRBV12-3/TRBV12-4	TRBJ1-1	CASSRDLGRLAFF
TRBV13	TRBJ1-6	CASSPRGSSYNSPLHF
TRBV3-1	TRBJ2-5	CASSQVDSGGNQETQYF
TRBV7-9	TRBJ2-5	CASSLAFTETQYF
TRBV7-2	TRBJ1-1	CASSQRGSTEAFF
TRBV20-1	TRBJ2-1	CSASPTGSSYNEQFF
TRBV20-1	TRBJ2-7	CSASIGTSGIVEQYF
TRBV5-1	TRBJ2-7	CASSRIGDQGTPYEQYF
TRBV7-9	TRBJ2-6	CASSLASTSGANVLTF
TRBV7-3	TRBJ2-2	CASSLTPTPRGTGELFF
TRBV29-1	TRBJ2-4	CSVGDRGGAKNIQYF
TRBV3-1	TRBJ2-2	CASSQVRELFF
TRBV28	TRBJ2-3	CASSWDQRADTQYF
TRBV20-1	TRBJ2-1	CSAHSPAPLLAAEQFF
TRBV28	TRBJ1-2	CASSFWTDYGYTF
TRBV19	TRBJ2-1	CASSIGQNDFDEQFF
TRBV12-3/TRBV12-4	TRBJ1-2	CASALQGQGTYGYTF
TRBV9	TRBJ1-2	CASSARTESSVGYTF
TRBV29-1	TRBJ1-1	CSVGYPGQGAWNTEAFF
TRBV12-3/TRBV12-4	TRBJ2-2	CASSRHTGELFF
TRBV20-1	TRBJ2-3	CSARPPLGPSTDTQYF
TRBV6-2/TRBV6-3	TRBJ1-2	CASSYPRNYGYTF
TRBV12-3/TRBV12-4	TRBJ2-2	CASSLAGGKTGELFF
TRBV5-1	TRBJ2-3	CASSVGLAGAGDTQYF
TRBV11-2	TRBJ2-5	CASSQVSGGIGETQYF
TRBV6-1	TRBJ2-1	CASSPERGGGYNEQFF